Listed below are T cell receptor beta chains from one sample, sequenced in a study of blood T cell repertoires in COVID-19. The protocol was immunoSEQ multiplex PCR, while the TCRdb copy is restricted to in-frame clones and leaves out a portion. The data contain 200,000 to 250,000 clones, just under 85% of them singletons. Material: peripheral blood. The receptors come from a man in his fifties or sixties with acute or convalescent COVID-19. Each CDR3 is given with its conserved first and last residue. A D gene is named only where the DNA matches it firmly. Expanded clones get a size class; other rows say once, few or many, or leave the size out.

v_gene: TRBV12-3/TRBV12-4
d_gene: -
abundance: -
j_gene: TRBJ2-1
CDR3nt: TGTGCCAGCAGTCCCCGACTTAGGGAGCAGTTCTTC
CDR3aa: CASSPRLREQFF

v_gene: TRBV24-1
d_gene: TRBD2
abundance: -
j_gene: TRBJ2-1
CDR3nt: TGTGCCACCAGTGATTCGACTAGCGGGAGGGCCGGTTACAATGAGCAGTTCTTC
CDR3aa: CATSDSTSGRAGYNEQFF

v_gene: TRBV28
d_gene: TRBD1
abundance: -
j_gene: TRBJ1-1
CDR3nt: TGTGCCAGCCCCCGGGACAGGGACAACACTGAAGCTTTCTTT
CDR3aa: CASPRDRDNTEAFF

v_gene: TRBV19
d_gene: -
abundance: -
j_gene: TRBJ1-1
CDR3nt: TGTGCCAGTGGAGCTGGTGAAGCTTTCTTT
CDR3aa: CASGAGEAFF

v_gene: TRBV6-4
d_gene: -
abundance: once
j_gene: TRBJ1-5
CDR3nt: TGTGCCAGCAGGAAAACAGGAGACGGCAATCAGCCCCAGCATTTT
CDR3aa: CASRKTGDGNQPQHF

v_gene: TRBV5-1
d_gene: TRBD1
abundance: once
j_gene: TRBJ2-3
CDR3nt: TGCGCCAGCAGCGACCAGGGACAGGGTCGCACAGATACGCAGTATTTT
CDR3aa: CASSDQGQGRTDTQYF

v_gene: TRBV25-1
d_gene: -
abundance: -
j_gene: TRBJ2-7
CDR3nt: TGTGCCAGCGGTGACGGGACCTACGAGCAGTACTTC
CDR3aa: CASGDGTYEQYF

v_gene: TRBV9
d_gene: -
abundance: -
j_gene: TRBJ2-1
CDR3nt: TGTGCCAGCAGCACCTCGAGCGGAGGCTACAATGAGCAGTTCTTC
CDR3aa: CASSTSSGGYNEQFF

v_gene: TRBV9
d_gene: -
abundance: -
j_gene: TRBJ2-1
CDR3nt: TGTGCCAGCAGCGTAGGGGACAACAACAATGAGCAGTTCTTC
CDR3aa: CASSVGDNNNEQFF

v_gene: TRBV18
d_gene: TRBD1
abundance: -
j_gene: TRBJ1-5
CDR3nt: TGTGCCAGCTCACGGGCAGGGGGCCTTCAGCCCCAGCATTTT
CDR3aa: CASSRAGGLQPQHF

v_gene: TRBV29-1
d_gene: -
abundance: -
j_gene: TRBJ1-5
CDR3nt: TGCAGCGTTGGGCCTGGGAGCCGAAATAGCAATCAGCCCCAGCATTTT
CDR3aa: CSVGPGSRNSNQPQHF

v_gene: TRBV10-3
d_gene: TRBD1
abundance: -
j_gene: TRBJ2-6
CDR3nt: TGTGCCATCACCGGACAGGGGGTAGGTGGGGCCAACGTCCTGACTTTC
CDR3aa: CAITGQGVGGANVLTF

v_gene: TRBV6-7
d_gene: TRBD1
abundance: -
j_gene: TRBJ1-3
CDR3nt: TGTGCCAGCAGGCCTGACAGGGAGGCCGGAAACACCATATATTTT
CDR3aa: CASRPDREAGNTIYF

v_gene: TRBV11-3
d_gene: -
abundance: -
j_gene: TRBJ2-7
CDR3nt: TGTGCCAGCAGCTTAGCCCACCCGGCTAGCGCGACCTACGAGCAGTACTTC
CDR3aa: CASSLAHPASATYEQYF

v_gene: TRBV9
d_gene: -
abundance: -
j_gene: TRBJ1-5
CDR3nt: TGTGCCAGCAGCGTAGATACTAATCAGCCCCAGCATTTT
CDR3aa: CASSVDTNQPQHF

v_gene: TRBV27
d_gene: TRBD1
abundance: once
j_gene: TRBJ1-2
CDR3nt: TGTGCCAGCAGTCCGACTGGGACAGGGAATGGCTACACCTTC
CDR3aa: CASSPTGTGNGYTF

v_gene: TRBV7-2
d_gene: -
abundance: -
j_gene: TRBJ1-2
CDR3nt: TGTGCCAGCAGACTACCCCTACGTAATGGCTACACCTTC
CDR3aa: CASRLPLRNGYTF

v_gene: TRBV5-5
d_gene: -
abundance: once
j_gene: TRBJ1-3
CDR3nt: TGTGCCAGCAGCTTTGGCAGGTTTGGAAACACCATATATTTT
CDR3aa: CASSFGRFGNTIYF

v_gene: TRBV5-1
d_gene: TRBD2
abundance: -
j_gene: TRBJ2-1
CDR3nt: TGCGCCAGCAGCTTCCGACTAGCCCCAGGGAATGAGCAGTTCTTC
CDR3aa: CASSFRLAPGNEQFF

v_gene: TRBV6-5
d_gene: -
abundance: -
j_gene: TRBJ1-2
CDR3nt: TGTGCCAGCAGTCCGGAGGAGAACTATGGCTACACCTTC
CDR3aa: CASSPEENYGYTF

v_gene: TRBV6-5
d_gene: TRBD2
abundance: -
j_gene: TRBJ2-2
CDR3nt: TGTGCCAGCAGTTACGCGGCGGGAGGGCCAGGGGAGCTGTTTTTT
CDR3aa: CASSYAAGGPGELFF

v_gene: TRBV5-1
d_gene: TRBD1
abundance: -
j_gene: TRBJ1-2
CDR3nt: TGCGCCAGCAGCCCGAGGACAGGGGATTTCGACACCTTC
CDR3aa: CASSPRTGDFDTF

v_gene: TRBV6-5
d_gene: -
abundance: once
j_gene: TRBJ2-5
CDR3nt: TGTGCCAGCAGTAATGGACTGCAAGAGACCCAGTACTTC
CDR3aa: CASSNGLQETQYF

v_gene: TRBV5-1
d_gene: TRBD1
abundance: -
j_gene: TRBJ1-2
CDR3nt: TGCGCCAGCAGCTACGCCGGGACAGGGGGTTATGGCTACACCTTC
CDR3aa: CASSYAGTGGYGYTF

v_gene: TRBV6-5
d_gene: TRBD2
abundance: once
j_gene: TRBJ2-1
CDR3nt: TGTGCCAGCAGTATGGGGGGAGCGGGGGTCAATGAGCAGTTCTTC
CDR3aa: CASSMGGAGVNEQFF

v_gene: TRBV27
d_gene: TRBD1
abundance: few
j_gene: TRBJ1-2
CDR3nt: TGTGCCAGCAGCGGACAGGGGGCTTCTAACTATGGCTACACCTTC
CDR3aa: CASSGQGASNYGYTF

v_gene: TRBV9
d_gene: -
abundance: -
j_gene: TRBJ1-2
CDR3nt: TGTGCCAGCAGCCCAGGAGGGGATTCAAGCGGCTACACCTTC
CDR3aa: CASSPGGDSSGYTF

v_gene: TRBV27
d_gene: -
abundance: -
j_gene: TRBJ2-7
CDR3nt: TGTGCCAGCAGCCCACGGGGGGACAACTCCTACGAGCAGTACTTC
CDR3aa: CASSPRGDNSYEQYF

v_gene: TRBV6-1
d_gene: TRBD1
abundance: -
j_gene: TRBJ1-5
CDR3nt: TGTGCCAGCAGTGAGCTCGGGACAGTGATTAGCAATCAGCCCCAGCATTTT
CDR3aa: CASSELGTVISNQPQHF

v_gene: TRBV6-5
d_gene: TRBD1
abundance: -
j_gene: TRBJ1-1
CDR3nt: TGTGCCAGCAGTTACTCGACAGGGCGGAACACTGAAGCTTTCTTT
CDR3aa: CASSYSTGRNTEAFF

v_gene: TRBV7-3
d_gene: -
abundance: -
j_gene: TRBJ2-6
CDR3nt: TGTGCCAGCAGCCTGTCCTCTGGGGCCAACGTCCTGACTTTC
CDR3aa: CASSLSSGANVLTF

v_gene: TRBV5-1
d_gene: TRBD1
abundance: -
j_gene: TRBJ2-2
CDR3nt: TGCGCCAGCAGACAGGGGACAGGGGTGACCGGGGAGCTGTTTTTT
CDR3aa: CASRQGTGVTGELFF

v_gene: TRBV19
d_gene: -
abundance: -
j_gene: TRBJ1-6
CDR3nt: TGTGCCAGTAGTACATCTAGACAGTTTCTCCACTTT
CDR3aa: CASSTSRQFLHF

v_gene: TRBV18
d_gene: -
abundance: -
j_gene: TRBJ1-6
CDR3nt: TGTGCCAGCTCACCGGAGGAGGGCACTGATTCACCCCTCCACTTT
CDR3aa: CASSPEEGTDSPLHF

v_gene: TRBV11-2
d_gene: TRBD1
abundance: once
j_gene: TRBJ1-2
CDR3nt: TGTGCCAGCAGGGCGGACAGGGGGACCTATGGCTACACCTTC
CDR3aa: CASRADRGTYGYTF

v_gene: TRBV18
d_gene: -
abundance: -
j_gene: TRBJ2-7
CDR3nt: TGTGCCAGCTCACGCGGCCCCTTTGATCGTGAGCAGTACTTC
CDR3aa: CASSRGPFDREQYF

v_gene: TRBV6-5
d_gene: TRBD2
abundance: -
j_gene: TRBJ2-2
CDR3nt: TGTGCCAGCAGTTATAGCGGGGCGATAAACACCGGGGAGCTGTTTTTT
CDR3aa: CASSYSGAINTGELFF

v_gene: TRBV9
d_gene: -
abundance: few
j_gene: TRBJ1-1
CDR3nt: TGTGCCAGCAGCGTAATGGCCAACACTGAAGCTTTCTTT
CDR3aa: CASSVMANTEAFF

v_gene: TRBV5-1
d_gene: TRBD1
abundance: once
j_gene: TRBJ2-7
CDR3nt: TGCGCCAGCAGCCCGGGACAGGGAGGTAACGAGCAGTACTTC
CDR3aa: CASSPGQGGNEQYF

v_gene: TRBV7-8
d_gene: TRBD2
abundance: few
j_gene: TRBJ2-1
CDR3nt: TGTGCCAGCAGCGGGGGACTAGCGGGAGGGCCTTATGAGCAGTTCTTC
CDR3aa: CASSGGLAGGPYEQFF

v_gene: TRBV7-9
d_gene: TRBD1
abundance: -
j_gene: TRBJ2-7
CDR3nt: TGTGCCAGCAGCTGGGAGACAGGGGGTTACGAGCAGTACTTC
CDR3aa: CASSWETGGYEQYF

v_gene: TRBV20-1
d_gene: -
abundance: -
j_gene: TRBJ1-1
CDR3nt: TGCAGTGCCTTCCGACTAACTGAAGCTTTCTTT
CDR3aa: CSAFRLTEAFF

v_gene: TRBV12-3/TRBV12-4
d_gene: -
abundance: -
j_gene: TRBJ1-1
CDR3nt: TGTGCCAGCGGGTGGGCCGGGGGCACTGAAGCTTTCTTT
CDR3aa: CASGWAGGTEAFF

v_gene: TRBV24-1
d_gene: TRBD2
abundance: -
j_gene: TRBJ2-5
CDR3nt: TGTGCCACCAGCGGACTAGCGGGAGGGCCCGACCAAGAGACCCAGTACTTC
CDR3aa: CATSGLAGGPDQETQYF

v_gene: TRBV19
d_gene: TRBD2
abundance: -
j_gene: TRBJ2-1
CDR3nt: TGTGCCAGTAGTCCAGCGGGGACCTACAACAATGAGCAGTTCTTC
CDR3aa: CASSPAGTYNNEQFF

v_gene: TRBV19
d_gene: -
abundance: -
j_gene: TRBJ2-1
CDR3nt: TGTGCCAGTAGTGCCGGGACTTCAATCTACAATGAGCAGTTCTTC
CDR3aa: CASSAGTSIYNEQFF

v_gene: TRBV19
d_gene: TRBD2
abundance: -
j_gene: TRBJ2-7
CDR3nt: TGTGCCAGCAGGCCCCTAGCGGGAGCTTTGCACGAGCAGTACTTC
CDR3aa: CASRPLAGALHEQYF

v_gene: TRBV28
d_gene: -
abundance: -
j_gene: TRBJ2-1
CDR3nt: TGTGCCAGCAGGGAACAGGATACCGATGAGCAGTTCTTC
CDR3aa: CASREQDTDEQFF

v_gene: TRBV11-3
d_gene: -
abundance: few
j_gene: TRBJ2-1
CDR3nt: TGTGCCAGCACTCCACCACTTAGTTACAATGAGCAGTTCTTC
CDR3aa: CASTPPLSYNEQFF

v_gene: TRBV29-1
d_gene: TRBD1
abundance: -
j_gene: TRBJ2-7
CDR3nt: TGCAGCGTTGAATTCCCCCGGGACAGCTCCTACGAGCAGTACTTC
CDR3aa: CSVEFPRDSSYEQYF

v_gene: TRBV6-5
d_gene: -
abundance: few
j_gene: TRBJ1-1
CDR3nt: TGTGCCAGCAGTTACCTCCGGGCGACAGGAGTATCTGAAGCTTTCTTT
CDR3aa: CASSYLRATGVSEAFF

v_gene: TRBV18
d_gene: -
abundance: -
j_gene: TRBJ1-3
CDR3nt: TGTGCCAGCACCCCTTGGGCCTCGCCTGGGAACACCATATATTTT
CDR3aa: CASTPWASPGNTIYF

v_gene: TRBV5-1
d_gene: TRBD2
abundance: -
j_gene: TRBJ2-3
CDR3nt: TGCGCCAGCAGCAACGTGTATCTGCGGGGGGGCGTCACAGATACGCAGTATTTT
CDR3aa: CASSNVYLRGGVTDTQYF

v_gene: TRBV2
d_gene: TRBD1
abundance: -
j_gene: TRBJ2-4
CDR3nt: TGTGCCAGCAGAGCCGGGACAGATTTAAACATTCAGTACTTC
CDR3aa: CASRAGTDLNIQYF

v_gene: TRBV6-1
d_gene: -
abundance: -
j_gene: TRBJ1-3
CDR3nt: TGTGCCAGCAGTGCAGGGGCTTTCTCCTCTGGAAACACCATATATTTT
CDR3aa: CASSAGAFSSGNTIYF